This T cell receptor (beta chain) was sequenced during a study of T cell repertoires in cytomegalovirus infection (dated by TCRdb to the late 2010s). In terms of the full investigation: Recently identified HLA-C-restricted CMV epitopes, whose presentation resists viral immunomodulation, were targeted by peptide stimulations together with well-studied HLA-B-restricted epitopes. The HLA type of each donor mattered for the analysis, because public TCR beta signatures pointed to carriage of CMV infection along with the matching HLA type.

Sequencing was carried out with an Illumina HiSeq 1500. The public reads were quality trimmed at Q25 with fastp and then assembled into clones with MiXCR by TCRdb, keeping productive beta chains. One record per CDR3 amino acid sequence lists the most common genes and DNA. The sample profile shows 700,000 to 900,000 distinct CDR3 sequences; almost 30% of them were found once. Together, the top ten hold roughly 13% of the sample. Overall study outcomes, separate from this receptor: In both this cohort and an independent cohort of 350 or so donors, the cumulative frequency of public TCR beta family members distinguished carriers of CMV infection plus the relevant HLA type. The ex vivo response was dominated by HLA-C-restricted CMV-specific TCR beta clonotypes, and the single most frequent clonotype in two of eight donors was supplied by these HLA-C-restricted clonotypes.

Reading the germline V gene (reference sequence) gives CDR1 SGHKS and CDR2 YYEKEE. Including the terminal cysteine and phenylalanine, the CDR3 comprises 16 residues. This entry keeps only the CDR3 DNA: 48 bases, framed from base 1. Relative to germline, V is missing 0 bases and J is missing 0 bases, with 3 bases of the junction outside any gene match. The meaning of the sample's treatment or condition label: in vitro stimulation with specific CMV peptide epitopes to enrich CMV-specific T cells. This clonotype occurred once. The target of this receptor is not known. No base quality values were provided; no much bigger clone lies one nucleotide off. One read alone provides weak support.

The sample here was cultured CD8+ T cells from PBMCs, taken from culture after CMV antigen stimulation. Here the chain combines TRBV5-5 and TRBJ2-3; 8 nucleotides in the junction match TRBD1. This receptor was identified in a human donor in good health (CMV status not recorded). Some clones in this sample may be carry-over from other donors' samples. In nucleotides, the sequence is TGTGCCAGCAGCTTGGACAGGGGGTTTAGCACAGATACGCAGTATTTT. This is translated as CASSLDRGFSTDTQYF.